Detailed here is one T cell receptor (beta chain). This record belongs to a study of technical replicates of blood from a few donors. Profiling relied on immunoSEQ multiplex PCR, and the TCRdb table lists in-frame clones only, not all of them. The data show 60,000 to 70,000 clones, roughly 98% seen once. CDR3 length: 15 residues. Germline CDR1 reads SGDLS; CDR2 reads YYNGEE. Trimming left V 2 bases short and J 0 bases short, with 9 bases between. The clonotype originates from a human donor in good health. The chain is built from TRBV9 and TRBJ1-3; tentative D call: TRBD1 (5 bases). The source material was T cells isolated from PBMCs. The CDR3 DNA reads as TGTGCCAGCAGCGTGGCAGGGATCTCTGGAAACACCATATATTTT. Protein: CASSVAGISGNTIYF.